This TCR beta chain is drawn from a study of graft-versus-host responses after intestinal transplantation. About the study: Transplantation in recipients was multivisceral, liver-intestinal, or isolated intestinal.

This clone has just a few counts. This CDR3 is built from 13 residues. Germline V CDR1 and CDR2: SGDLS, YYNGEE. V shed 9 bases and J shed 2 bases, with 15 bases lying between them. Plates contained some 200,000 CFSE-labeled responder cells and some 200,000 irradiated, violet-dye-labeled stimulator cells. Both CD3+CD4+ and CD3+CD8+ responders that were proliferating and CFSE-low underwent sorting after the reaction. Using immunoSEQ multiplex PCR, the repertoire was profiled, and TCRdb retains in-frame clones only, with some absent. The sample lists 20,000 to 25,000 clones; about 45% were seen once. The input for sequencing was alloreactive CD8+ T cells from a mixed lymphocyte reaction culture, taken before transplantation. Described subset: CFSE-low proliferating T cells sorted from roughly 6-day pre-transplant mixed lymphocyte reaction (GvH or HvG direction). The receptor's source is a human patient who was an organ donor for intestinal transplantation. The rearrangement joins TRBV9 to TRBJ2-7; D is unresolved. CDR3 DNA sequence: TGTGCCACCGCCCAAGACGGAGCCTACGAGCAGTACTTC. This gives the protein CATAQDGAYEQYF.